Each of the 30 T cell receptor beta chains below was sequenced from the same sample in a study of PD-L1 blockade in urothelial cancer. Libraries were prepared by immunoSEQ multiplex PCR; TCRdb keeps only in-frame clonotypes and omits some of them. Of about 45,000 clones in the sample, approximately 78% are singletons; the top ten hold about 13%. Time point: peripheral blood 6 weeks after treatment start. The sequencing used PBMCs, collected around atezolizumab (anti-PD-L1) treatment. Receptors originate from a man in his sixties with urothelial cancer.

Only a few counts were recorded for this clone. The chain is built from TRBV10-3 and TRBJ1-1; D uncertain. V lost 11 bases, J lost 2 bases, and 15 bases lay in between. The CDR3 is made up of 13 amino acids. From germline, CDR1 is ENHRY and CDR2 SYGVKD. In nucleotides, the CDR3 is TGTGCCTCCCACGGGGAATTCAACACTGAAGCTTTCTTT. It is translated as CASHGEFNTEAFF.

The gene calls are TRBV2 and TRBJ2-7; 9 nucleotides match TRBD1. The length of the CDR3 is 15 residues. Germline CDR1 SNHLY, CDR2 FYNNEI. The junction had 11 bases not matched to a gene; V was cut back by 7 bases and J by 4 bases. The CDR3 sequence is CASKGSGTGNYEQYF. The CDR3 DNA follows: TGTGCCAGCAAGGGATCCGGGACAGGGAATTACGAGCAGTACTTC.

The chain employs TRBV7-2 and TRBJ2-7; weak D call: TRBD2 (5 bases). V lost 4 bases to trimming and J lost 9 bases, with 13 bases between them. Germline V gene sequence: CDR1 SGHTA, CDR2 FQGNSA. The CDR3 runs 12 residues. The CDR3 nucleotides read TGTGCCAGCAGCTACGGACGGGAATGGCAGTACTTC. Translating gives CASSYGREWQYF.

The sample holds a few counts of this clone. This chain uses TRBV7-6 with TRBJ2-3, with 7 bases aligning to TRBD1. The CDR3 has 16 residues. The J segment lost 0 bases and the V segment lost 5 bases, leaving 8 bases of the junction unmatched. The germline V gene has CDR1 SGHVS and CDR2 FNYEAQ. The CDR3 coding sequence is TGTGCCAGCAGCAACCCGACAGGGTGGAGCACAGATACGCAGTATTTT. Translating it yields CASSNPTGWSTDTQYF.

The chain links TRBV10-1 to TRBJ2-1, with 11 bases lining up with TRBD1. Germline V gives CDR1 WNHNN, CDR2 SYGVQD (reference sequence). J lost 3 bases, V lost 0 bases, and 7 bases had no gene match. CDR3 size: 18 residues. The CDR3 DNA reads TGCGCCAGCAGTGAGTCTCACCCCGGGACAGGGGGCTACAATGAGCAGTTCTTC. It codes for CASSESHPGTGGYNEQFF.

The chain uses TRBV19 and TRBJ1-5; D uncertain. With 5 bases removed from V and 0 bases from J, the gap between germline ends came to 8 bases. CDR3 size: 14 residues. Germline V gene sequence: CDR1 LNHDA, CDR2 SQIVND (reference sequence). The CDR3 region has the DNA TGTGCCAGTAGTTACTATAATAGCAATCAGCCCCAGCATTTT. It yields the protein CASSYYNSNQPQHF.

The chain combines TRBV11-2 with TRBJ2-1; D may be TRBD2 (5 bases). CDR3 length: 14 residues. V lost 5 bases, J lost 13 bases, and 21 bases lay in between. Per germline, CDR1 SGHAT and CDR2 FQNNGV. CDR3 nucleotides: TGTGCCAGCAGCGAGCCAGGACTGGAACGTGGACAGTTCTTC. Translated: CASSEPGLERGQFF.

This clone was counted once. The chain carries TRBV9 and TRBJ2-3; D might be TRBD1 (6 bases). The CDR3 is made up of 15 amino acids. Germline V CDR1 and CDR2: SGDLS, YYNGEE. V was shortened by 0 bases and J by 0 bases, with 8 bases between the two germline ends. DNA of the CDR3: TGTGCCAGCAGCGTAGCCGGACAGAGCACAGATACGCAGTATTTT. This codes for CASSVAGQSTDTQYF.

The V and J genes are TRBV19 and TRBJ2-3; 8 bases fit TRBD2. Trimming cost V 5 bases and J 2 bases; bases outside gene matches: 9. Germline V lookup: CDR1 LNHDA, CDR2 SQIVND (reference sequence). This CDR3 region has 16 residues. The CDR3 spells CASSAGTSGDTDTQYF. CDR3 sequence (DNA): TGTGCCAGTAGTGCAGGAACTAGCGGAGACACAGATACGCAGTATTTT.

The chain has TRBV2 and TRBJ1-3, with D unresolved. Deletions cut 2 bases from V and 2 bases from J, with 7 bases between. The V gene's germline CDR1 is SNHLY and CDR2 FYNNEI. This CDR3 contains 14 residues. CDR3 sequence reads: CASSENRAGNTIYF. The CDR3 DNA reads as TGTGCCAGCAGTGAAAACCGGGCTGGAAACACCATATATTTT.

The chain recombines TRBV7-2 with TRBJ2-2, with TRBD1 as a possible D gene (7 bases). Germline V gene lookup returns CDR1 SGHTA and CDR2 FQGNSA. The V and J ends lost 3 bases and 5 bases respectively, with 13 bases between them. The CDR3 is 15 amino acids. The chain's CDR3 is CASSLTTGRTGELFF. The CDR3 DNA reads as TGTGCCAGCAGCTTGACGACAGGGAGGACCGGGGAGCTGTTTTTT. Using reference TRBV7-2 and TRBJ2-2 for the parts outside the CDR3, the full variable domain is GAGVSQSPSNKVTEKGKDVELRCDPISGHTALYWYRQSLGQGLEFLIYFQGNSAPDKSGLPSDRFSAERTGGSVSTLTIQRTQQEDSAVYLCASSLTTGRTGELFFGEGSRLTVL.

The V and J genes are TRBV28 and TRBJ1-1, with D unresolved. The CDR3 length is 13 residues. V lost 7 bases and J 2 bases, leaving 11 bases between the germline ends. Germline CDR1 and CDR2: MDHEN and SYDVKM. The CDR3 sequence: CASITSGNTEAFF. The CDR3 DNA follows: TGTGCCAGCATTACCTCGGGAAACACTGAAGCTTTCTTT.

The chain joins TRBV19 to TRBJ2-2; weak D call: TRBD2 (6 bases). The V gene lost 6 bases and the J gene lost 4 bases, with 15 bases spanning the gap. The CDR3 covers 15 residues. The V gene's germline CDR1 is LNHDA and CDR2 SQIVND (reference sequence). In DNA, the CDR3 is TGTGCCAGTAGACTAGCCCAAGGGAGCACCGGGGAGCTGTTTTTT. Translated, it gives CASRLAQGSTGELFF. Based on the CDR3 plus reference TRBV19 and TRBJ2-2, the full variable domain is DGGITQSPKYLFRKEGQNVTLSCEQNLNHDAMYWYRQDPGQGLRLIYYSQIVNDFQKGDIAEGYSVSREKKESFPLTVTSAQKNPTAFYLCASRLAQGSTGELFFGEGSRLTVL.

For the CDR3, the DNA is TGTGCCAGCACCACCTGGACTGTCTCTGGGGCCAACGTCCTGACTTTC. Its protein product is CASTTWTVSGANVLTF. V and J are TRBV11-2 and TRBJ2-6; possibly TRBD2 for D (5 bases). V lost 7 bases and J lost 0, with 13 bases in between. The CDR3 consists of 16 residues. Germline V gene data show CDR1 as SGHAT and CDR2 as FQNNGV.

Here the CDR3 DNA reads TGTGCCAGCAGTTTGCCTCCTCGGACAGGGGGCTATGGCTACACCTTC. Protein sequence: CASSLPPRTGGYGYTF. The chain carries TRBV28 and TRBJ1-2; 10 bases are shared with TRBD1. The J segment lost 4 bases and the V segment lost 3 bases, leaving 8 bases of the junction unmatched. Germline V lookup: CDR1 MDHEN, CDR2 SYDVKM. CDR3 length equals 16 residues.

The chain combines TRBV6-5 with TRBJ2-1, with D tentatively TRBD2 (5 bases). The CDR3 is 13 amino acids. The germline CDR1 and CDR2 sequences are MNHEY and SVGAGI. V gave up 6 bases and J gave up 2 bases, with 8 bases separating them. CDR3 in amino acids: CASRRATYNEQFF. DNA of the CDR3: TGTGCCAGCAGGCGGGCGACCTACAATGAGCAGTTCTTC.

V gene TRBV5-1 combines with J gene TRBJ2-2; no clear D. The CDR3 runs to 14 residues. Germline V gene lookup returns CDR1 SGHRS and CDR2 YFSETQ. V lost 1 base to trimming and J lost 3 bases, with 7 bases between them. The CDR3 spells CASSLIEDTGELFF. In DNA, the CDR3 is TGCGCCAGCAGCTTGATTGAGGACACCGGGGAGCTGTTTTTT. Full variable domain (missing parts from reference TRBV5-1 and TRBJ2-2): KAGVTQTPRYLIKTRGQQVTLSCSPISGHRSVSWYQQTPGQGLQFLFEYFSETQRNKGNFPGRFSGRQFSNSRSEMNVSTLELGDSALYLCASSLIEDTGELFFGEGSRLTVL.

The gene calls are TRBV15 and TRBJ1-6, with 12 bases matching TRBD1. The CDR3 is made up of 16 amino acids. In germline, CDR1 is LNHNV, CDR2 YYDKDF (reference sequence). Trimming removed 1 base from V and 9 bases from J; junction bases left unmatched: 4. The CDR3 here is CATSRVMGQGASPLHF. CDR3 bases: TGTGCCACCAGCAGAGTCATGGGACAGGGGGCTTCACCCCTCCACTTT. The entire variable domain, with the rest obtained from reference TRBV15 and TRBJ1-6, is as follows: DAMVIQNPRYQVTQFGKPVTLSCSQTLNHNVMYWYQQKSSQAPKLLFHYYDKDFNNEADTPDNFQSRRPNTSFCFLDIRSPGLGDTAMYLCATSRVMGQGASPLHFGNGTRLTVT.

This clone appeared a few times. The chain is built from TRBV21-1 and TRBJ2-7; the D segment call TRBD1 is taken from the table without a DNA check. TRBV21-1 is a pseudogene segment. The CDR3 is made up of 16 amino acids. The CDR3 region is CASSKARDRGLYEQYF. The CDR3 DNA follows: TGTGCCAGCAGCAAAGCGCGGGACAGGGGGCTCTACGAGCAGTACTTC.

This clone has a handful of counts. V gene TRBV19 combines with J gene TRBJ2-7; D might be TRBD1 (6 bases). V lost 5 bases to trimming and J lost 6 bases, with 14 bases between them. The CDR3 loop spans 13 amino acids. CDR1 and CDR2 (germline): LNHDA, SQIVND (reference sequence). CDR3 loop: CASSPGVGGEQYF. The CDR3, as DNA: TGTGCCAGTAGTCCCGGGGTAGGGGGCGAGCAGTACTTC.

Written as DNA, the CDR3 is TGTGCCAGCAACCTACTTAGGAGTACTGAAGCTTTCTTT. It yields the protein CASNLLRSTEAFF. V and J are TRBV11-2 and TRBJ1-1; D remains ambiguous. The V gene lost 7 bases and the J gene lost 5 bases, with 14 bases spanning the gap. CDR1 SGHAT and CDR2 FQNNGV come from the germline V gene. The CDR3 consists of 13 residues.

The chain recombines TRBV6-5 with TRBJ2-2; a possible D gene is TRBD1 (6 bases). Germline CDR1 reads MNHEY; CDR2 reads SVGAGI. Trimming left V 4 bases short and J 0 bases short, with 9 bases between. The CDR3 sequence is 15 residues long. The CDR3 reads CASSSDSSNTGELFF. In DNA, the CDR3 is TGTGCCAGCAGTTCGGACAGCTCGAACACCGGGGAGCTGTTTTTT.

CDR3 sequence (DNA): TGTGCCAGCAGCCTTCTCCGGGACAGGGGCTACGAGCAGTACTTC. Its protein product is CASSLLRDRGYEQYF. The genes are TRBV2 and TRBJ2-7; 10 bases agree with TRBD1. From germline, CDR1 is SNHLY and CDR2 FYNNEI. Unmatched junction bases numbered 8, after V lost 6 bases and J lost 3 bases. The CDR3 runs 15 residues.

This rearrangement joins TRBV29-1 to TRBJ2-7, with a weak D call TRBD1 (6 bases). V was shortened by 7 bases and J by 2 bases, with 15 bases between the two germline ends. The CDR3 spans 13 residues. Per the germline V gene, CDR1 is SQVTM and CDR2 is ANQGSEA. Here the CDR3 reads CSASEQGTYEQYF. In DNA form, the CDR3 reads TGCAGCGCCTCAGAACAGGGCACCTACGAGCAGTACTTC.

The chain employs TRBV5-4 and TRBJ1-6, with D tentatively TRBD1 (6 bases). The CDR3 extends over 12 amino acids. Deletions cut 4 bases from V and 7 bases from J, with 6 bases between. Germline V gene data show CDR1 as SGHNT and CDR2 as YYREEE (reference sequence). In DNA form, the CDR3 reads TGTGCCAGCAGCCAGGGGAATTCACCCCTCCACTTT. Translated: CASSQGNSPLHF.

The chain recombines TRBV18 with TRBJ2-2, with TRBD1 identical over 9 bases. V trimming: 2 bases; J trimming: 7 bases; junction bases outside the gene matches: 8. The CDR3 sequence is 16 residues long. The germline gives CDR1 KGHSH, CDR2 LQKENI. CDR3 loop: CASSPESDRGIGELFF. CDR3 sequence (DNA): TGTGCCAGCTCACCAGAGTCGGACAGGGGAATCGGGGAGCTGTTTTTT.

This chain connects TRBV11-2 to TRBJ2-7, with D possibly TRBD1 on 6 matching bases. Between the trimmed V and J ends, which lost 7 bases and 1 base, there was a span of 23 bases. The CDR3 length is 17 residues. From germline, CDR1 is SGHAT and CDR2 FQNNGV. The CDR3 reads CASTTEQGLMRSYEQYF. CDR3 DNA sequence: TGTGCCAGCACCACAGAACAGGGTCTTATGAGGTCCTACGAGCAGTACTTC.

The chain is built from TRBV23-1 and TRBJ2-7; D might be TRBD2 (5 bases). TRBV23-1 is an ORF for which the function is uncertain. V dropped 4 bases and J dropped 0 bases, with 13 bases sitting between them. CDR3 length: 15 residues. The CDR3 sequence is CASSLLRASSYEQYF. CDR3 coding DNA: TGCGCCAGCAGTCTCTTGAGGGCCAGCTCCTACGAGCAGTACTTC.

V and J are TRBV28 and TRBJ1-2; 9 positions match TRBD1. Trimming took 7 bases from V and 8 from J; bases not matched to a gene: 11. CDR3 size: 14 residues. Germline loops: CDR1 MDHEN, CDR2 SYDVKM. In nucleotides, the CDR3 is TGTGCCAGCAATACAGGGGGCGCTTTTAGGGGCTACACCTTC. It codes for CASNTGGAFRGYTF.

This chain connects TRBV2 to TRBJ2-2; D not resolved. The V and J ends lost 7 bases and 8 bases respectively, with 11 bases between them. The CDR3 covers 12 residues. Germline values: CDR1 SNHLY, CDR2 FYNNEI. The CDR3 DNA is TGTGCCAGCACCAGGTTGGCGGGGGAGCTGTTTTTT. As protein: CASTRLAGELFF.